Presented here are 21 T cell receptor beta chains from one specimen sequenced in a study of shared clonotypes between healthy human individuals. Sequencing was performed with immunoSEQ multiplex PCR; in TCRdb, only in-frame clones are kept and a portion is missing. This table has roughly 2.4 million clones, around 95% appearing once. The sequenced material came from naive CD4+ T cells sorted from blood. Subset indicated: CD45RA+ positively selected. The receptors derive from a man aged 18 to 30 in good health.

The chain carries TRBV6-6 and TRBJ2-3; 13 bases agree with TRBD2. J was trimmed by 3 bases and V by 4 bases; bases with no gene match: 4. The length of the CDR3 is 16 residues. The germline V gene has CDR1 MNHNY and CDR2 SVGAGI (reference sequence). The CDR3 region is CASSSRTSGSTDTQYF. CDR3 DNA: TGTGCCAGCAGTTCCAGGACTAGCGGGAGTACAGATACGCAGTATTTT.

This sequence joins TRBV6-1 and TRBJ2-7; no clear D. Germline V CDR1 and CDR2: MNHNS, SASEGT. V lost 10 bases, J lost 2 bases, and 18 bases lay in between. This CDR3 is 14 amino acids long. The CDR3 coding sequence is TGTGCCACCCAGCTAGTCCGTGATCCCTACGAGCAGTACTTC. Translated, it gives CATQLVRDPYEQYF.

The chain links TRBV13 to TRBJ2-7; TRBD2 agrees at 13 bases. The trim removed 5 bases at V and 5 bases at J, leaving 6 bases unmatched. Germline V gene sequence: CDR1 PRHDT, CDR2 FYEKMQ (reference sequence). The CDR3 is 15 residues long. CDR3 region: CASSTTSGRADEQYF. The CDR3 DNA reads as TGTGCCAGCAGCACCACTAGCGGGAGGGCCGACGAGCAGTACTTC.

The gene calls are TRBV10-3 and TRBJ2-3, with D perhaps given as TRBD1 or TRBD2 (6 bases each). The germline gives CDR1 ENHRY, CDR2 SYGVKD. This CDR3 is 14 amino acids long. Trimming shortened V by 3 bases and J by 6 bases, and 13 bases separated the two germline ends. The CDR3 DNA reads as TGTGCCATCAGTGACAGGGGAGGTCAGGATACGCAGTATTTT. It yields the protein CAISDRGGQDTQYF.

V gene TRBV28 combines with J gene TRBJ1-5; the match to TRBD1 covers 7 bases. Per the germline V gene, CDR1 is MDHEN and CDR2 is SYDVKM. J was trimmed by 1 base and V by 7 bases; bases with no gene match: 4. The CDR3 covers 14 residues. This CDR3 reads CASNQGGSNQPQHF. CDR3 DNA sequence: TGTGCCAGCAACCAGGGGGGGAGCAATCAGCCCCAGCATTTT.

The chain combines TRBV30 with TRBJ2-3; 15 bases are shared with TRBD2. With 1 base clipped from V and 5 bases from J, the junction kept 4 bases outside the gene matches. This CDR3 spans 16 amino acids. Germline V gives CDR1 GTSNPN, CDR2 SVGIG (reference sequence). CDR3 residues: CAWSAGLAGGRDTQYF. Written as DNA, the CDR3 is TGTGCCTGGAGTGCGGGACTAGCGGGAGGTCGAGATACGCAGTATTTT.

The chain has TRBV9 and TRBJ2-3, with D perhaps matching TRBD2 (5 bases). The CDR3 extends over 17 amino acids. Germline CDR1 is SGDLS and CDR2 is YYNGEE. Deletions cut 4 bases from V and 0 bases from J, with 18 bases between. This CDR3 is CASSSWGSALSTDTQYF. The CDR3 nucleotides read TGTGCCAGCAGCTCTTGGGGTAGCGCACTTAGCACAGATACGCAGTATTTT. The full variable domain, completed using reference TRBV9 and TRBJ2-3, is DSGVTQTPKHLITATGQRVTLRCSPRSGDLSVYWYQQSLDQGLQFLIQYYNGEERAKGNILERFSAQQFPDLHSELNLSSLELGDSALYFCASSSWGSALSTDTQYFGPGTRLTVL.

The rearrangement uses TRBV19 and TRBJ2-7; TRBD1 aligns across 9 bases. The ends lost 1 base at V and 3 bases at J; junction bases unmatched: 4. This CDR3 region has 15 residues. Germline V gives CDR1 LNHDA, CDR2 SQIVND (reference sequence). CDR3 in DNA: TGTGCCAGTAGTATAGGAGGACAGGGGCGCTACGAGCAGTACTTC. It specifies CASSIGGQGRYEQYF.

V is TRBV7-9 and J is TRBJ2-2; 11 nucleotides align to TRBD2. The ends lost 5 bases at V and 3 bases at J; junction bases unmatched: 14. In germline, CDR1 is SEHNR, CDR2 FQNEAQ (reference sequence). CDR3 length: 19 amino acids. CDR3 residues: CASSRILAGGPRDTGELFF. In DNA, the CDR3 is TGTGCCAGCAGCCGCATTTTAGCGGGGGGGCCCAGGGACACCGGGGAGCTGTTTTTT.

For this clone: The identical CDR3 is also encoded by other nucleotide sequences in the sample. V and J are TRBV19 and TRBJ1-6; D is perhaps TRBD1 (6 bases). The CDR3 consists of 14 residues. The V end lost 3 bases, the J end lost 9 bases, and 12 bases lay between the germline ends. Germline CDR1 reads LNHDA; CDR2 reads SQIVND (reference sequence). Written as DNA, the CDR3 is TGTGCCAGTAGTATTCAGGGGCTGAGTTCACCCCTCCACTTT. Translation gives CASSIQGLSSPLHF.

Remarks on this clone: Other DNA sequences in the sample encode the same CDR3. This chain connects TRBV18 to TRBJ1-3; weak D call: TRBD1 (6 bases). Germline values: CDR1 KGHSH, CDR2 LQKENI. V lost 3 bases and J 0 bases, leaving 9 bases between the germline ends. This CDR3 has 15 residues. In DNA form, the CDR3 reads TGTGCCAGCTCACCCCAGGGGTTCTCTGGAAACACCATATATTTT. Translated, it gives CASSPQGFSGNTIYF.

The chain couples TRBV2 to TRBJ1-4; no reliable D call. There are 12 residues in the CDR3. From germline, CDR1 is SNHLY and CDR2 FYNNEI. Trimming took off 10 bases at V and 14 bases at J, with 20 bases between the two ends. The CDR3 sequence: CATNGHWGSLFF. In DNA, the CDR3 is TGTGCCACAAACGGTCACTGGGGTTCCCTGTTTTTT.

The chain combines TRBV21-1 with TRBJ2-5; the table's D gene call, TRBD2, was not cross checked with the DNA. TRBV21-1 corresponds to a pseudogene. This CDR3 comprises 15 residues. In DNA form, the CDR3 reads TGTGCCAGCAGCAGTGAGGCGCGCTCACAAGAGACCCAGTACTTC. Residues: CASSSEARSQETQYF.

The V gene is TRBV6-4, the J gene TRBJ2-4; D is possibly TRBD1 (6 bases). Per germline, CDR1 MRHNA and CDR2 SNTAGT. V lost 7 bases, J lost 0 bases, and 13 bases lay in between. The CDR3 runs 15 residues. The CDR3 coding sequence is TGTGCCAGCATGGGGGACACGGTAGCCAAAAACATTCAGTACTTC. It is translated as CASMGDTVAKNIQYF.

The CDR3 DNA follows: TGTGCCAGTAGTATCTCACAGAGCTATGGCTACACCTTC. Translation gives CASSISQSYGYTF. The rearrangement joins TRBV19 to TRBJ1-2; D uncertain. V lost 3 bases to trimming and J lost 4 bases, with 9 bases between them. In germline, CDR1 is LNHDA, CDR2 SQIVND (reference sequence). This CDR3 has 13 amino acids.

The J gene is TRBJ2-3, the V gene TRBV5-4, with 8 positions matching TRBD2. The CDR3 contains 14 residues. The trim removed 4 bases at V and 4 bases at J, leaving 5 bases unmatched. Germline V gives CDR1 SGHNT, CDR2 YYREEE (reference sequence). CDR3 residues: CASSPSGGSDTQYF. The CDR3 DNA reads TGTGCCAGCAGCCCCAGCGGGGGATCAGATACGCAGTATTTT.

The chain couples TRBV30 to TRBJ1-2, with unresolved D. Per germline, CDR1 GTSNPN and CDR2 SVGIG (reference sequence). The CDR3 contains 12 residues. V was pared by 2 bases and J by 1 base, with 5 bases between. CDR3 nucleotide sequence: TGTGCCTGGAGTAACAGTAACTATGGCTACACCTTC. Protein product: CAWSNSNYGYTF.

The V call is TRBV7-9, the J call TRBJ1-5; D perhaps matches TRBD1 (6 bases). This CDR3 is 16 amino acids long. V was cut by 9 bases and J by 0 bases, with 18 bases left in between. The germline gives CDR1 SEHNR, CDR2 FQNEAQ (reference sequence). The CDR3 loop is CAREPAYRDSNQPQHF. For the CDR3, the DNA is TGTGCCAGGGAACCCGCTTACAGGGATAGCAATCAGCCCCAGCATTTT. Supplemented by reference TRBV7-9 and TRBJ1-5, the full variable domain reads DTGVSQNPRHKITKRGQNVTFRCDPISEHNRLYWYRQTLGQGPEFLTYFQNEAQLEKSRLLSDRFSAERPKGSFSTLEIQRTEQGDSAMYLCAREPAYRDSNQPQHFGDGTRLSIL.

This chain links TRBV2 with TRBJ2-1, with 8 nucleotides matching TRBD1. The CDR3 extends over 15 amino acids. CDR1 and CDR2 from the germline V gene are SNHLY and FYNNEI. J was trimmed by 3 bases and V by 6 bases; bases with no gene match: 7. The CDR3 DNA is TGTGCCAGCAGGATCGACAGGGGAGGCTACAATGAGCAGTTCTTC. It translates to CASRIDRGGYNEQFF.

The V call is TRBV28, the J call TRBJ1-4; D gene ambiguous. Between the trimmed V and J ends, which lost 7 bases and 8 bases, there was a span of 11 bases. This CDR3 has 12 amino acids. Per germline, CDR1 MDHEN and CDR2 SYDVKM. CDR3: CASTTPGEKLFF. CDR3 sequence (DNA): TGTGCCAGCACCACCCCTGGGGAAAAACTGTTTTTT. Full variable domain (rest looked up from reference TRBV28 and TRBJ1-4): DVKVTQSSRYLVKRTGEKVFLECVQDMDHENMFWYRQDPGLGLRLIYFSYDVKMKEKGDIPEGYSVSREKKERFSLILESASTNQTSMYLCASTTPGEKLFFGSGTQLSVL.

This chain connects TRBV4-3 to TRBJ2-1; perhaps TRBD2 as D (6 bases). V gave up 0 bases and J gave up 1 base, with 13 bases separating them. The CDR3 totals 17 residues. The germline V gene has CDR1 LGHNA and CDR2 YSLEER. The DNA of the CDR3 is TGCGCCAGCAGCCAAGATCGTTCCGGGAGTTCCTACAATGAGCAGTTCTTC. Protein product: CASSQDRSGSSYNEQFF.